This T cell receptor (beta chain) stems from a study of OX40 agonist ivuxolimab in advanced cancers. Study-level background: Patients in the trial were receiving intravenous ivuxolimab every 2 weeks, at doses of 0.01 to 10 mg/kg.

Sequencing used immunoSEQ multiplex PCR; TCRdb keeps in-frame clones, though not all of them. The data show some 100,000 clones, around nine tenths seen once. CDR1 LNHDA and CDR2 SQIVND come from the germline V gene (reference sequence). The CDR3 sequence is 14 residues long. V was pared by 5 bases and J by 7 bases, with 8 bases of the junction left unmatched. This material consisted of CD4+ or CD8+ T cells sorted from blood, taken in a trial of the OX40 agonist ivuxolimab. The chain joins TRBV19 to TRBJ1-5; 7 positions agree with TRBD1. The source of this sequence is an adult with an advanced solid tumor such as melanoma, head and neck, liver or kidney cancer. This CDR3 is CASSPTGVGQPQHF. DNA for the CDR3: TGTGCCAGTAGTCCCACAGGGGTAGGCCAGCCCCAGCATTTT.